This section outlines one T cell receptor beta chain sequence together with its context. The data were taken from a study of blood T cell repertoires in COVID-19. Study overall: COVID-19 samples from acute and convalescent phases originated in the United States, Italy and Spain. PBMCs, B-cell-depleted T cells, or T cells were the source of the cDNA or gDNA that made up the material.

In the original analysis: Reference gene primers were amplified, and this amplification served to estimate nucleated cell counts. The table came from immunoSEQ multiplex PCR; TCRdb's copy has only in-frame clones and leaves some out. V and J calls and clone size come straight from that table; D and trimming were deduced from the DNA. The sample lists over 85,000 clones; approximately 85% were seen once. Sequenced sample: peripheral blood. The clonotype comes from a man in his fifties or sixties with acute or convalescent COVID-19.

The CDR3 DNA reads as TGTGCCAGCAGTCCACGGACAGAAAAGGCTTTCTTC. Protein sequence: CASSPRTEKAFF. The chain joins TRBV27 to TRBJ2-1, with D maybe TRBD1 (6 bases). This CDR3 is built from 12 residues. Trimming stripped 5 bases from V and 16 bases from J, with 18 bases between. Germline CDR1 reads MNHEY; CDR2 reads SMNVEV (reference sequence).